This TCR beta chain was observed in a study of blood T cells in healthy people across ages. Study outcomes and limitations: Higher diversity, along with more naive CD4+ cells, distinguished long-lived donors from aged donors.

It was with a sample-barcoded 5' primer and a J-beta primer mix that a second PCR of roughly 7 to 12 cycles was run. MiXCR was run by TCRdb on the 5' RACE reads, yielding one entry per CDR3 protein. The sample comprises approximately 760,000 distinct CDR3 sequences, 25% of which are singletons, and 9% to 9.5% rests with the top ten. With respect to this clonotype: What it binds is not known.

These data were also reused for a study on T cells of mothers and their children. That work adds: The second PCR's M1S primer added sample barcodes and 2-4 random nucleotides. The output of TCR recombination is shaped by thymic selection similarly in related and unrelated pairs.

This sequence originates from a boy aged 5-17 years in good health. The specimen sequenced was blood.

CDR3 in DNA: TGTGCCAGCAGCTTGCATAGCGGGGGGCGGTACAATGAGCAGTTCTTC. Protein sequence: CASSLHSGGRYNEQFF. The chain combines TRBV7-8 with TRBJ2-1, with 10 bases matching TRBD2. CDR3 length: 16 residues. CDR1 is SGHVS, CDR2 FQNEAQ, per germline. Unmatched junction bases numbered 6, after V lost 3 bases and J lost 4 bases.